The 8 T cell receptor beta chains below were found in one sample sequenced in a study of T-cell reconstitution after alpha-beta-depleted transplantation in children (TCRdb year 2016). Libraries came from PCR. The run used an Illumina HiSeq 2500. To normalize quantification of the TCRbeta repertoire, the TCR libraries were built with molecular barcoding that relied on unique molecular identifiers. The raw public reads went through TCRdb reprocessing: fastp at Q25, MiXCR clone calling, in-frame beta chains kept. All rows with the same CDR3 protein become a single entry with the most common DNA and genes. In this sample the table shows some 600,000 distinct CDR3 sequences, approximately 12% of which occur a single time. Approximately 2.1% of the sample is taken by the ten largest. The treatment or condition label, as the study defines it: allogeneic hematopoietic cell transplantation with graft depleted of TCRalphabeta T cells and CD19 B cells.

This specimen was PBMCs, mostly from graft donor cells, taken 360 days after TCRalphabeta/CD19-depleted stem cell transplant. These receptor sequences come from a male patient younger than 18 who had a stem cell transplant for acute myeloid leukemia, so the T cells may come from the graft donor.

The V and J genes are TRBV27 and TRBJ1-2; D call uncertain. The CDR3 runs 13 residues. The V end lost 0 bases, the J end lost 6 bases, and 8 bases lay between the germline ends. The germline V gene encodes CDR1 MNHEY and CDR2 SMNVEV (reference sequence). The CDR3 is CASSLSTRNGYTF. CDR3 DNA sequence: TGTGCCAGCAGTTTATCGACGAGAAATGGCTACACCTTC.

This chain joins TRBV7-3 and TRBJ2-1; no definite D call. Germline CDR1 and CDR2: SGHTA and FQGTGA. V lost 0 bases to trimming and J lost 0 bases, with 9 bases between them. The CDR3 has 16 amino acids. DNA for the CDR3: TGTGCCAGCAGCTTAACGGGCGCCAGCTCCTACAATGAGCAGTTCTTC. Translation gives CASSLTGASSYNEQFF.

V usage is TRBV7-3 and J usage is TRBJ2-1; the match to TRBD2 covers 12 bases. J lost 4 bases, V lost 4 bases, and 11 bases had no gene match. The CDR3 has 18 amino acids. Germline CDR1 and CDR2: SGHTA and FQGTGA. CDR3 sequence: CASSSTLLAGGGYNEQFF. For the CDR3, the DNA is TGTGCCAGCAGCTCGACACTCCTAGCGGGAGGGGGATACAATGAGCAGTTCTTC.

Only a few counts were recorded for this clonotype. The V gene is TRBV20-1, the J gene TRBJ2-7, with D maybe TRBD2 (6 bases). Germline V gene data show CDR1 as DFQATT and CDR2 as SNEGSKA (reference sequence). The V end lost 3 bases, the J end lost 0 bases, and 9 bases lay between the germline ends. The CDR3 has 13 amino acids. In DNA form, the CDR3 reads TGCAGTGCTAGTAACGGGAGCTCCTACGAGCAGTACTTC. Translating gives CSASNGSSYEQYF.

This clonotype was counted between two and nine times. The rearrangement joins TRBV5-1 to TRBJ2-4; D perhaps matches TRBD1 (5 bases). Between the trimmed V and J ends, which lost 1 base and 7 bases, there was a span of 9 bases. The CDR3 is made up of 13 amino acids. Germline assignment: CDR1 SGHRS and CDR2 YFSETQ. CDR3 loop: CASSLNSGNIQYF. For the CDR3, the DNA is TGCGCCAGCAGCTTGAACTCAGGGAACATTCAGTACTTC.

The genes are TRBV20-1 and TRBJ2-3; D is perhaps TRBD2 (5 bases). There are 15 residues in the CDR3. V dropped 0 bases and J dropped 3 bases, with 13 bases sitting between them. Germline-derived CDR1 and CDR2 are DFQATT and SNEGSKA (reference sequence). This CDR3 is CSARDPASSTDTQYF. In nucleotides, the CDR3 is TGCAGTGCTAGAGATCCGGCTAGCAGTACAGATACGCAGTATTTT.

The J gene is TRBJ2-5, the V gene TRBV7-9; TRBD2 matches 7 bases. CDR1 SEHNR and CDR2 FQNEAQ come from the germline V gene (reference sequence). V shed 5 bases, J shed 4 bases, and the junction held 13 bases outside the gene matches. The CDR3 is made up of 16 amino acids. The CDR3 region is CASSQTWTSRSETQYF. In DNA form, the CDR3 reads TGTGCCAGCAGCCAGACCTGGACTAGTCGGTCAGAGACCCAGTACTTC.

This clonotype was observed a few times. The chain is built from TRBV2 and TRBJ1-2, with 8 bases aligning to TRBD1. V dropped 7 bases and J dropped 4; count of bases not matched to a gene: 11. Germline V lookup: CDR1 SNHLY, CDR2 FYNNEI. There are 15 residues in the CDR3. The CDR3, as DNA: TGTGCCAGCACTTCCGGGGCAGGGGGCGCCTATGGCTACACCTTC. Encoded protein: CASTSGAGGAYGYTF.